A selection of T cell receptor beta chains follows, all from one sample in a study of T-cell reconstitution after alpha-beta-depleted transplantation in children. MiXCR, run by TCRdb on the PCR reads, gives a single entry per CDR3 protein. The sample has 80,000 or so distinct CDR3 sequences, roughly 13% seen once. The starting material was PBMCs, mostly from graft donor cells, obtained 180 days after TCRalphabeta/CD19-depleted stem cell transplant. Receptors originate from a male patient between 2 and 15 years old who had a stem cell transplant for acute lymphoblastic leukemia, so the T cells may come from the graft donor. CDR3s include the opening cysteine and the closing phenylalanine or tryptophan. The D gene is left open where the match is weak. Not all rows give a size; the values are once, few, many and, for expanded clones, a class.

j_call clone_size d_call v_call cdr3_aa
TRBJ2-3 - - TRBV10-3 CATDSTDMQYF
TRBJ1-6 many - TRBV5-1 CASSLVESIWRTYNSPLHF
TRBJ1-5 few - TRBV28 CASSSPRDNSNQPQHF
TRBJ2-7 few TRBD1 TRBV11-2 CASSLGWDRGKAYEQYF
TRBJ1-4 - - TRBV28 CASSLMAANEKLFF
TRBJ2-5 few TRBD1 TRBV5-1 CASSLGTGGRETQYF
TRBJ2-2 few - TRBV24-1 CATSDVTGQNTGELFF
TRBJ2-6 few - TRBV14 CASSRRPGANVLTF
TRBJ2-5 - - TRBV24-1 CATSDPGQRETQYF
TRBJ1-2 many - TRBV4-3 CASSQGPGSRYTF
TRBJ2-5 few - TRBV18 CASSRLTGRETQYF
TRBJ1-4 - - TRBV6-5 CASSYGSAGEEKLFF
TRBJ2-7 - - TRBV28 CASGDPHVPYEQYF
TRBJ2-5 - TRBD2 TRBV20-1 CSVPSGEQETQYF
TRBJ1-6 - TRBD1 TRBV7-9 CASSLGTGRNSPLHF
TRBJ2-7 - TRBD1 TRBV5-6 CASSLFTGTGRDEQYF
TRBJ2-7 many TRBD2 TRBV12-3/TRBV12-4 CASSFVLAGFEQYF
TRBJ1-5 many - TRBV6-1 CASNHQGTGQPQHF
TRBJ2-7 few TRBD2 TRBV27 CASIPSGSPYEQYF
TRBJ2-1 - - TRBV20-1 CSATVLGSVRANEQFF
TRBJ1-6 - - TRBV7-2 CASSLWGSPLHF
TRBJ1-6 - - TRBV10-3 CAISEGRLSSYNSPLHF
TRBJ1-2 - - TRBV7-9 CASSLVEGSYGYTF
TRBJ2-1 few - TRBV28 CASSSGTLDEQFF
TRBJ2-7 - - TRBV5-1 CASSMASGGGNEQYF
TRBJ1-5 - - TRBV7-9 CASSLRGGNQPQHF
TRBJ2-4 many - TRBV20-1 CSAKRVWYIQYF
TRBJ1-4 few TRBD1 TRBV29-1 CSVATGVRDEKLFF
TRBJ1-1 few - TRBV20-1 CSASRRSRIVIPEAFF
TRBJ2-6 - - TRBV29-1 CSVEDRGTGANVLTF
TRBJ1-6 few TRBD1 TRBV6-2/TRBV6-3 CASSTGTGRSPLHF
TRBJ2-5 few TRBD2 TRBV5-4 CASSRTSKETQYF
TRBJ2-1 few TRBD1 TRBV7-2 CASSPTGYSYNEQFF
TRBJ2-7 few - TRBV5-6 CASSLVLHEQYF
TRBJ1-2 - - TRBV5-1 CASSSSGTWHYGDTF
TRBJ1-4 - - TRBV21-1 CASSGQTNEKLFF
TRBJ2-2 many - TRBV29-1 CSVVGAMNTGELFF
TRBJ2-2 few - TRBV12-3/TRBV12-4 CASRPDGALFTGELFF
TRBJ2-7 - - TRBV25-1 CASSEDEQYF
TRBJ1-2 few - TRBV28 CASTPPRGWRKGYTF
TRBJ2-7 once - TRBV3-1 CASSQLGGAGPPYEQYF
TRBJ2-7 few - TRBV5-7 CASSSIRDKTSYEQYF
TRBJ2-7 - - TRBV5-1 CASSIQSSYEQYF
TRBJ2-3 few - TRBV9 CASRAYGGTQYF
TRBJ2-7 - TRBD1 TRBV7-9 CASTRGTGTYEQYF
TRBJ2-7 few - TRBV4-3 CASSFQTGTVYEQYF
TRBJ2-3 - - TRBV4-3 CASSQDLNFGNTQYF
TRBJ2-2 few TRBD2 TRBV4-3 CASSQESGGNTGELFF
TRBJ2-1 few TRBD2 TRBV27 CASSLDSGGDEQFF
TRBJ2-4 - - TRBV6-5 CASSYVLTSDIQYF
TRBJ2-3 - TRBD2 TRBV24-1 CATSDLRRGGQDTQYF
TRBJ2-3 few - TRBV5-1 CASSSSGDTQYF
TRBJ2-3 - TRBD2 TRBV24-1 CATSDLTSGRADTQYF
TRBJ2-7 many - TRBV20-1 CSARVGGGPYEQYF
TRBJ2-1 few TRBD1 TRBV18 CASSPVGSPSGTVKINEQFF
TRBJ1-3 many - TRBV6-1 CASSRHWTSPGNTIYF
TRBJ2-5 few TRBD2 TRBV5-1 CASSLGQRGGSETQYF
TRBJ2-2 - - TRBV14 CASSHRGSHTGELFF